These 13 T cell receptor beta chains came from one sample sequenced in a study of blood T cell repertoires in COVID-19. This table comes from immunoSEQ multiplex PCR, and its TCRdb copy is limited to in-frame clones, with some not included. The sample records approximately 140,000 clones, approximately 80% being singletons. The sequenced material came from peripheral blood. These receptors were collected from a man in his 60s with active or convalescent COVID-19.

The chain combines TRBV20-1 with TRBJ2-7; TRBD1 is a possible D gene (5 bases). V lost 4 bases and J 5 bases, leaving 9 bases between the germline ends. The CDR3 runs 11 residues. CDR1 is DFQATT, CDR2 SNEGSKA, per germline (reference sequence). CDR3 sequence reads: CSATWGHEQYF. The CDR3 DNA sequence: TGCAGTGCTACGTGGGGCCACGAGCAGTACTTC.

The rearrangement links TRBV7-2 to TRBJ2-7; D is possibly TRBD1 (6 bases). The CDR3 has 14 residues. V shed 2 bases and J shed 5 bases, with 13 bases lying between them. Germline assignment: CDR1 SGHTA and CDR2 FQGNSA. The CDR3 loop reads CASSLFLTGNEQYF. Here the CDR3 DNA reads TGTGCCAGCAGCTTATTCCTAACAGGGAACGAGCAGTACTTC. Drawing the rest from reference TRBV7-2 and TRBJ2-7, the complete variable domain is GAGVSQSPSNKVTEKGKDVELRCDPISGHTALYWYRQSLGQGLEFLIYFQGNSAPDKSGLPSDRFSAERTGGSVSTLTIQRTQQEDSAVYLCASSLFLTGNEQYFGPGTRLTVT.

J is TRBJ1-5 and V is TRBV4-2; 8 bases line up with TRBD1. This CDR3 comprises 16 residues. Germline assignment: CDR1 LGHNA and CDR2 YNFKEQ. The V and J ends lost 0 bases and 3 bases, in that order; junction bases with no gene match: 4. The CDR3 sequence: CASSQERGQVNQPQHF. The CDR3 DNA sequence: TGTGCCAGCAGCCAAGAAAGGGGACAGGTCAATCAGCCCCAGCATTTT.

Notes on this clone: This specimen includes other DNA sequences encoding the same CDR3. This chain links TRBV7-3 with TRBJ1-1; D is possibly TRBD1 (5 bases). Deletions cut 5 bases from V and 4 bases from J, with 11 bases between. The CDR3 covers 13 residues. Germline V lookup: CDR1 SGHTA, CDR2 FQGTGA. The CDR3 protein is CASSLNTGTEAFF. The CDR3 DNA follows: TGTGCCAGCAGCCTAAATACAGGCACTGAAGCTTTCTTT.

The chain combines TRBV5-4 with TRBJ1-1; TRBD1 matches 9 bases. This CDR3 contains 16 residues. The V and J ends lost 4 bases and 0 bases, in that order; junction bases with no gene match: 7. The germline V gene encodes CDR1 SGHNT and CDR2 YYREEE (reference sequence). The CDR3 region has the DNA TGTGCCAGCAGCCGACAGGGGGGCTACATGAACACTGAAGCTTTCTTT. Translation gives CASSRQGGYMNTEAFF.

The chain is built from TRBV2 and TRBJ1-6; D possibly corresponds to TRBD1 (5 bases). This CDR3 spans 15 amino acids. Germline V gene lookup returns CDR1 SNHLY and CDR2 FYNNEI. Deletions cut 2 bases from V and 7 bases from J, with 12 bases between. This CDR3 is CASSEWQGRNSPLHF. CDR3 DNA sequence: TGTGCCAGCAGTGAATGGCAGGGTAGAAATTCACCCCTCCACTTT.

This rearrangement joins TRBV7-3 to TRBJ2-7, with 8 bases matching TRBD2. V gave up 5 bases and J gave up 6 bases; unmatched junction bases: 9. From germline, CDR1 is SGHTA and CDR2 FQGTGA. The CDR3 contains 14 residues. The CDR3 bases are TGTGCCAGCAGCATTCCCGGGACTAGGGGCGAGCAGTACTTC. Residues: CASSIPGTRGEQYF.

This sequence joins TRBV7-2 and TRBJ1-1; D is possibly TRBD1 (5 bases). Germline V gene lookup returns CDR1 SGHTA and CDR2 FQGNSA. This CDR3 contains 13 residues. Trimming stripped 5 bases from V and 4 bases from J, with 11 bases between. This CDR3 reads CASSPEGRTEAFF. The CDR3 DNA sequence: TGTGCCAGCAGCCCGGAGGGGCGCACTGAAGCTTTCTTT.

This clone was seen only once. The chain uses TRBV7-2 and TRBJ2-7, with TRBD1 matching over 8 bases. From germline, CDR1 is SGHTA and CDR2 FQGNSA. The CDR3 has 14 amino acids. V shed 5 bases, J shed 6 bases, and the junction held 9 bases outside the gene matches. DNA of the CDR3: TGTGCCAGCAGCCCGCGGACAGGGTTCGGCGAGCAGTACTTC. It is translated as CASSPRTGFGEQYF.

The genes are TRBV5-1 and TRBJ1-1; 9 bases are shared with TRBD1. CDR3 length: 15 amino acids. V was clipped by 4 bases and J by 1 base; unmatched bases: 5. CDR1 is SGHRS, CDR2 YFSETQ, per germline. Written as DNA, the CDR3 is TGCGCCAGCAGCCCGCAGACAGGGGGGAACACTGAAGCTTTCTTT. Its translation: CASSPQTGGNTEAFF.

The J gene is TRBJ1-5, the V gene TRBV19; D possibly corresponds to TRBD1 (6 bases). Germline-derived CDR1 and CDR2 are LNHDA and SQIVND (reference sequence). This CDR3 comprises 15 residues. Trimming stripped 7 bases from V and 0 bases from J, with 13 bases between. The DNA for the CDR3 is TGTGCCAGTAAACCGACAGGACATAGCAATCAGCCCCAGCATTTT. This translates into CASKPTGHSNQPQHF.

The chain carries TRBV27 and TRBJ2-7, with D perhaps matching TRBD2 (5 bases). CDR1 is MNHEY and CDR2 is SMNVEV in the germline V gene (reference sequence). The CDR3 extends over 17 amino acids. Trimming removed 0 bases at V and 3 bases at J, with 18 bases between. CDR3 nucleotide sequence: TGTGCCAGCAGTTTATCGAGGGCGACCCATGCTGGCTACGAGCAGTACTTC. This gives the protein CASSLSRATHAGYEQYF.

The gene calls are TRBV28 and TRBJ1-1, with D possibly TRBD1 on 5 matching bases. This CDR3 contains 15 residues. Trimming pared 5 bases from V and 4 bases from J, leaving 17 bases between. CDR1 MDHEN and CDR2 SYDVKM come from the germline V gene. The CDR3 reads CASSLGGLDVTEAFF. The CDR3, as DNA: TGTGCCAGCAGTCTTGGGGGACTGGACGTCACTGAAGCTTTCTTT.